This entry features one T cell receptor beta chain sequence. Deletions cut 2 bases from V and 6 bases from J, with 14 bases between. The CDR3 is made up of 14 amino acids. CDR1 and CDR2 (germline): SGHAT, FQNNGV. Method: immunoSEQ multiplex PCR; TCRdb's copy keeps in-frame clones and lacks some. The sample holds approximately 49,000 clones, roughly nine tenths seen once. The data stem from a study of memory CD8 T cells in hepatitis C reinfection. Study-level background: A couple of donors resolved primary infection, then developed chronic reinfection. Late/post reinfection sampling occurred 12 to 24 weeks after detected reinfection.

As to time point: late/post reinfection, 12 to 24 weeks after detection. No in vitro expansion preceded TCR sequencing of the sorted cells. The Montreal HEPCO cohort supplied donors who inject drugs. V gene TRBV11-2 combines with J gene TRBJ2-7, with D perhaps matching TRBD2 (7 bases). The origin of this receptor is a young man with hepatitis C virus infection. Specimen: naive CD8+ T cells sorted from blood. The CDR3 is CASSLRGGGVEQYF. CDR3 DNA sequence: TGTGCCAGCAGCTTAAGGGGGGGCGGGGTCGAGCAGTACTTC.